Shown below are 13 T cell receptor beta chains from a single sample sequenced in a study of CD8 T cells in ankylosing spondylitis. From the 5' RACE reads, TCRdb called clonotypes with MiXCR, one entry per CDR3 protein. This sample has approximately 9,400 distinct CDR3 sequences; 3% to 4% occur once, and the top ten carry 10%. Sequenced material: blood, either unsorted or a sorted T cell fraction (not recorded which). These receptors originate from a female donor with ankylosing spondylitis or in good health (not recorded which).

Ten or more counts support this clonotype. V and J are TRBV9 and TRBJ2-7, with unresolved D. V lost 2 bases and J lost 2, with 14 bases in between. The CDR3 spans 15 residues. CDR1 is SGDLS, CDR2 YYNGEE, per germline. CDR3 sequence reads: CASSVLDGIAYEQYF. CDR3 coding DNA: TGTGCCAGCAGCGTCCTCGATGGCATAGCCTACGAGCAGTACTTC.

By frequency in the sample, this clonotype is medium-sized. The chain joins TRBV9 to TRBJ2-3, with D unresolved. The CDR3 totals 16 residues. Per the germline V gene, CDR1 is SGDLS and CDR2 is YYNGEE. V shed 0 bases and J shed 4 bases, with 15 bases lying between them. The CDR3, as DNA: TGTGCCAGCAGCGTAGGTAGGGTGGGCCTCGCAGATACGCAGTATTTT. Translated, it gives CASSVGRVGLADTQYF.

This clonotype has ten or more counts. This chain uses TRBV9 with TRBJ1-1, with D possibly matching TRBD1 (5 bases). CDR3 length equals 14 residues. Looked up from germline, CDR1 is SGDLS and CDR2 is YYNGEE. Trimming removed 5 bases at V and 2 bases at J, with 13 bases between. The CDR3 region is CASSPRRDNTEAFF. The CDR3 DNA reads TGTGCCAGCAGTCCAAGGAGGGACAACACTGAAGCTTTCTTT.

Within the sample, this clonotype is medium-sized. Written as DNA, the CDR3 is TGTGCCAGCAGCGTAAACGGTAATCGTAATCAGCCCCAGCATTTT. Translating it yields CASSVNGNRNQPQHF. The chain employs TRBV9 and TRBJ1-5, with D hard to call. The CDR3 is 15 residues long. The germline V gene has CDR1 SGDLS and CDR2 YYNGEE. V lost 1 base to trimming and J lost 4 bases, with 12 bases between them.

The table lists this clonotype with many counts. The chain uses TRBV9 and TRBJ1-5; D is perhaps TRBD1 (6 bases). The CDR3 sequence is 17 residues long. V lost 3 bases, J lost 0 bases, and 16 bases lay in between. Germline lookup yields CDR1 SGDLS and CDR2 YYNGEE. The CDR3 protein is CASSEGGGPYSNQPQHF. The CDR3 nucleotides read TGTGCCAGCAGCGAGGGGGGGGGCCCGTATAGCAATCAGCCCCAGCATTTT.

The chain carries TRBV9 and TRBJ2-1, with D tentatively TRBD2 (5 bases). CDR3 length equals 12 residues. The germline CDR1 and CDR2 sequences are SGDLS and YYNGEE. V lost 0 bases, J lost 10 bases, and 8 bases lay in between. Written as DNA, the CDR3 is TGTGCCAGCAGCGTAGGCAGCGGAGAGCAGTTCTTC. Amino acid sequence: CASSVGSGEQFF. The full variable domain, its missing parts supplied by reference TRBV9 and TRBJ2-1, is DSGVTQTPKHLITATGQRVTLRCSPRSGDLSVYWYQQSLDQGLQFLIQYYNGEERAKGNILERFSAQQFPDLHSELNLSSLELGDSALYFCASSVGSGEQFFGPGTRLTVL.

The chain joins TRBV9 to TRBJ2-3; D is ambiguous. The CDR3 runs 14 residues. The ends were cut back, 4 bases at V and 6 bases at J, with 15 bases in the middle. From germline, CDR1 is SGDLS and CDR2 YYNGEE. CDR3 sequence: CASSSPPPADTQYF. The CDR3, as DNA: TGTGCCAGCAGCTCCCCCCCGCCCGCTGATACGCAGTATTTT.

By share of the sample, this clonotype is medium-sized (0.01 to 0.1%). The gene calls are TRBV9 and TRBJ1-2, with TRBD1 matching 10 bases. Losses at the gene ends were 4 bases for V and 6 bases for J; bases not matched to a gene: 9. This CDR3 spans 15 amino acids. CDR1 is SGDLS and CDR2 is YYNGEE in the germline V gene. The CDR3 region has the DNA TGTGCCAGCAGCCCCCGGACAGGGGGGAGGAATGGCTACACCTTC. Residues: CASSPRTGGRNGYTF.

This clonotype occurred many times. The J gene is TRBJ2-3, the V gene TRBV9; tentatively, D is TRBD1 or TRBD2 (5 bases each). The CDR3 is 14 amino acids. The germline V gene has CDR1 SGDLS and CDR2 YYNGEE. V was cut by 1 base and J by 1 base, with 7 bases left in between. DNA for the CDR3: TGTGCCAGCAGCGTACGGGGCCGCACAGATACGCAGTATTTT. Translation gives CASSVRGRTDTQYF.

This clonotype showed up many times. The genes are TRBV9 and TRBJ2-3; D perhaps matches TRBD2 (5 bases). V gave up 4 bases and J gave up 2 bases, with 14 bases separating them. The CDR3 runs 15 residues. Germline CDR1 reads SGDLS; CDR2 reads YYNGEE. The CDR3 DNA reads TGTGCCAGCAGCTCTCCCGGACTCAACACAGATACGCAGTATTTT. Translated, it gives CASSSPGLNTDTQYF.

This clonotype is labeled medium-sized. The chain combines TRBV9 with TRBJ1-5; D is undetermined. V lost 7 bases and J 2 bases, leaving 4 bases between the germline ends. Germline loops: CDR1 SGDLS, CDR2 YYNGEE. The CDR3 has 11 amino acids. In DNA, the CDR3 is TGTGCCAGCGGGGGCAATCAGCCCCAGCATTTT. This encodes CASGGNQPQHF.

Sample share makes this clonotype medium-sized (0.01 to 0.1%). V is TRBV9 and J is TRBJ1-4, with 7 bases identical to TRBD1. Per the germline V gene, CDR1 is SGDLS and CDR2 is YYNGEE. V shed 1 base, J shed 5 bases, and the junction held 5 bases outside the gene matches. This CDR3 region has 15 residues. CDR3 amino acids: CASSVKGTENEKLFF. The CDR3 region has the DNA TGTGCCAGCAGCGTAAAAGGGACAGAAAATGAAAAACTGTTTTTT.

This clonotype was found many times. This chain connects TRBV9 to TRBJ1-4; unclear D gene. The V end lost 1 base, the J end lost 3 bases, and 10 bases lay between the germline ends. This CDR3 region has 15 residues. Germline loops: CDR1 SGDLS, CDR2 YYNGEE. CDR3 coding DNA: TGTGCCAGCAGCGTATGGGGTAATCCTAATGAAAAACTGTTTTTT. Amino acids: CASSVWGNPNEKLFF.